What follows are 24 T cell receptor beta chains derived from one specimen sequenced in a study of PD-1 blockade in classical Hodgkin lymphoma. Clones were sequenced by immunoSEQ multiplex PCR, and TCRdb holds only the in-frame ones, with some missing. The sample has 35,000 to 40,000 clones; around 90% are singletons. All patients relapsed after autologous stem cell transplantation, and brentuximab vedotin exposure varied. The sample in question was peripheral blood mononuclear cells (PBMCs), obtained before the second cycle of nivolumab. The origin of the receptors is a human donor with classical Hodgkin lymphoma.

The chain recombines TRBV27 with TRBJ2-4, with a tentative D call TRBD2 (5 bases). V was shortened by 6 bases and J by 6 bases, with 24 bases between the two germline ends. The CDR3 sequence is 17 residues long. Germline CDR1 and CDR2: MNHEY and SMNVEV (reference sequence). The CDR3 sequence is CASSRLGKVPSGNIQYF. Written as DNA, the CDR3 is TGTGCCAGCAGCAGGTTAGGGAAAGTCCCCAGCGGAAACATTCAGTACTTC.

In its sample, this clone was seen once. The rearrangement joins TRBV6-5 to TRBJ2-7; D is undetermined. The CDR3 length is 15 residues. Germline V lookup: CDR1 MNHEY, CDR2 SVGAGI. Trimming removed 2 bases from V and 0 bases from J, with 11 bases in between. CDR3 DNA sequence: TGTGCCAGCAGTTACGGGTACTTTAGCTCCTACGAGCAGTACTTC. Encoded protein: CASSYGYFSSYEQYF.

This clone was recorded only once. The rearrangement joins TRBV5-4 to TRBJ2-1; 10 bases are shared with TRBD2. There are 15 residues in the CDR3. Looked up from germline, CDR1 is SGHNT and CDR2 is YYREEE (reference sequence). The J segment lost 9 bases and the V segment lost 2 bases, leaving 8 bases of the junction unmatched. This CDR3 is CASSFGVAGGGEQFF. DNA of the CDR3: TGTGCCAGCAGCTTCGGGGTAGCGGGAGGCGGTGAGCAGTTCTTC. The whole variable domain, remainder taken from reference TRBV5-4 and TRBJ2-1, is ETGVTQSPTHLIKTRGQQVTLRCSSQSGHNTVSWYQQALGQGPQFIFQYYREEENGRGNFPPRFSGLQFPNYSSELNVNALELDDSALYLCASSFGVAGGGEQFFGPGTRLTVL.

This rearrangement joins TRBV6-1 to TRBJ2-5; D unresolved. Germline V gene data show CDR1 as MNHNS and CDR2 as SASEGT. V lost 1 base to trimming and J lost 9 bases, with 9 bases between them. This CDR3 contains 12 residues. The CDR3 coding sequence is TGTGCCAGCAGTGAAGATAGGCCGGCCCAGTACTTC. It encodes CASSEDRPAQYF.

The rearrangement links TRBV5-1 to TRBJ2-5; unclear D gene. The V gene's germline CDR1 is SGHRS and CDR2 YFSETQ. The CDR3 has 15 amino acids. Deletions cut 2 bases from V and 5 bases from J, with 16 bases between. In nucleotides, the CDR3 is TGCGCCAGCAGCTTATCAGCAGGTCCGGAGGAGACCCAGTACTTC. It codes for CASSLSAGPEETQYF. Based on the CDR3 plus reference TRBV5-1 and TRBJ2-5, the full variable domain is KAGVTQTPRYLIKTRGQQVTLSCSPISGHRSVSWYQQTPGQGLQFLFEYFSETQRNKGNFPGRFSGRQFSNSRSEMNVSTLELGDSALYLCASSLSAGPEETQYFGPGTRLLVL.

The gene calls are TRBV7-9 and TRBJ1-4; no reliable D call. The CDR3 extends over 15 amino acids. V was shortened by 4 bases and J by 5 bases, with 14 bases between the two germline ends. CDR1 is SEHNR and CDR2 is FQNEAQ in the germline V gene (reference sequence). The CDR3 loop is CASSSWSISNEKLFF. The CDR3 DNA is TGTGCCAGCAGCTCCTGGTCCATCTCAAATGAAAAACTGTTTTTT.

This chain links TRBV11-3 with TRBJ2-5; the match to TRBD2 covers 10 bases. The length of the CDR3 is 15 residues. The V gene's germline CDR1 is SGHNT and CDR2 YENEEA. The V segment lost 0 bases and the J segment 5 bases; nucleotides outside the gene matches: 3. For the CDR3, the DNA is TGTGCCAGCAGCTTAGAGGGACTAGCGACCGAGACCCAGTACTTC. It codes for CASSLEGLATETQYF.

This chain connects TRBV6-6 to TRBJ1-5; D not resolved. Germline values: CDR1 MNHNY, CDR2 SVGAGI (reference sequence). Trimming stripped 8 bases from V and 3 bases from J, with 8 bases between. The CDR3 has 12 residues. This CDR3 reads CASAGYNQPQHF. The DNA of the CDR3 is TGTGCCAGCGCCGGTTACAATCAGCCCCAGCATTTT.

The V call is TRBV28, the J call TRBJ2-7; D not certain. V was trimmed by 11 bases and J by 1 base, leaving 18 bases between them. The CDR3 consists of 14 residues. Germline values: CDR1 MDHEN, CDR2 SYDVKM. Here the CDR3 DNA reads TGTGCCCCAAGCGCGTCAGGCGTTTCCTACGAGCAGTACTTC. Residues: CAPSASGVSYEQYF.

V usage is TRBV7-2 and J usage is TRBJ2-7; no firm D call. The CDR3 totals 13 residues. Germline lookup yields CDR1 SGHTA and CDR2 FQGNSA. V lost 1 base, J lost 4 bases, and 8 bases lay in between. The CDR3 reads CASSLVDVYEQYF. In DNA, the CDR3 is TGTGCCAGCAGCTTAGTGGACGTATACGAGCAGTACTTC.

The CDR3 region has the DNA TGTGCCAGTAAGGGGCAAAAGATAATGAACACTGAAGCTTTCTTT. It is translated as CASKGQKIMNTEAFF. The chain couples TRBV19 to TRBJ1-1; D perhaps matches TRBD1 (5 bases). The CDR3 is 15 residues long. Germline V gene lookup returns CDR1 LNHDA and CDR2 SQIVND (reference sequence). Trimming stripped 7 bases from V and 0 bases from J, with 15 bases between.

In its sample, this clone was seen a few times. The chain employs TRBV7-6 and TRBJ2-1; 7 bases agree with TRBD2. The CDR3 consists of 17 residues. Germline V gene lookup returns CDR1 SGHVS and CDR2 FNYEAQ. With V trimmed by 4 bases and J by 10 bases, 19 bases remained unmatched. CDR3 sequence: CASSYNQPGLGGEEQFF. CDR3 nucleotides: TGTGCCAGCAGCTACAACCAACCAGGACTAGGTGGTGAGGAGCAGTTCTTC.

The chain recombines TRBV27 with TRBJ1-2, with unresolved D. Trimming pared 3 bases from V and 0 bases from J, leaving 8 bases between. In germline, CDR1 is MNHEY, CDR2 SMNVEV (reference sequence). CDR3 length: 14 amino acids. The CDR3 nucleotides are TGTGCCAGCAGTTTCGAGCCCTCTAACTATGGCTACACCTTC. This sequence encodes CASSFEPSNYGYTF.

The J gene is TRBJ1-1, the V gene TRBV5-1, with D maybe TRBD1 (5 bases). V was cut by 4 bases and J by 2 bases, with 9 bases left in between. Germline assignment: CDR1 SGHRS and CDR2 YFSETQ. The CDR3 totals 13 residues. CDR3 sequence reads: CASSGGTNTEAFF. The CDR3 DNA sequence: TGCGCCAGCAGCGGGGGTACCAACACTGAAGCTTTCTTT.

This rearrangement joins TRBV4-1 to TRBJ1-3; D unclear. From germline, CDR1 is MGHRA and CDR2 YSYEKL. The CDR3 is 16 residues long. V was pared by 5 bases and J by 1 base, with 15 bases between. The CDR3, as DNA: TGCGCCAGCAGCTCGCCCACGAAAGGGTCTGGAAACACCATATATTTT. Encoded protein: CASSSPTKGSGNTIYF.

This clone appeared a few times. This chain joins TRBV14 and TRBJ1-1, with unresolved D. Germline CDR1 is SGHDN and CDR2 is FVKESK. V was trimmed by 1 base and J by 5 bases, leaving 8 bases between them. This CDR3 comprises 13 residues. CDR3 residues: CASSQGTGTEAFF. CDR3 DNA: TGTGCCAGCAGCCAAGGTACGGGGACTGAAGCTTTCTTT.

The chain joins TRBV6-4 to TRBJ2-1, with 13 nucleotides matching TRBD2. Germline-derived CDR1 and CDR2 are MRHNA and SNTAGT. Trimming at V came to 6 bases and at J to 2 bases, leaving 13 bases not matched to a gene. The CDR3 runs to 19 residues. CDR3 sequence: CASSHDLLAGGQTYNEQFF. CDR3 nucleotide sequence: TGTGCCAGCAGCCACGATTTACTAGCGGGAGGGCAGACCTACAATGAGCAGTTCTTC.

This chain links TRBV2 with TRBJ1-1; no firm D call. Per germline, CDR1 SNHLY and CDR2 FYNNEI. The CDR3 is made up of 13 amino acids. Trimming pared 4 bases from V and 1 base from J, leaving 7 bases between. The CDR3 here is CASSASGNTEAFF. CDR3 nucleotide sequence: TGTGCCAGCAGTGCATCGGGGAACACTGAAGCTTTCTTT.

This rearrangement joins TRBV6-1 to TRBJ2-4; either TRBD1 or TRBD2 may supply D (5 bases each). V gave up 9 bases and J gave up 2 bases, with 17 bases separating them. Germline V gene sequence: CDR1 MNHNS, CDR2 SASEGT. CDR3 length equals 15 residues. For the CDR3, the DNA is TGTGCCAGTGCAACCAGGGAGAGGACCAAAAACATTCAGTACTTC. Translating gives CASATRERTKNIQYF.

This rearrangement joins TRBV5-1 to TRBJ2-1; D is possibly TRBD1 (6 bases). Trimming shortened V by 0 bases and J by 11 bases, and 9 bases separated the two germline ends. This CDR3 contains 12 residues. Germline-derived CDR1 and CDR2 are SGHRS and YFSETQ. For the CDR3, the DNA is TGCGCCAGCAGCTTGGACAGGGTAAAGCAGTTCTTC. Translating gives CASSLDRVKQFF. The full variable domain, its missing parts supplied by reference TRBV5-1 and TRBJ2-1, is KAGVTQTPRYLIKTRGQQVTLSCSPISGHRSVSWYQQTPGQGLQFLFEYFSETQRNKGNFPGRFSGRQFSNSRSEMNVSTLELGDSALYLCASSLDRVKQFFGPGTRLTVL.

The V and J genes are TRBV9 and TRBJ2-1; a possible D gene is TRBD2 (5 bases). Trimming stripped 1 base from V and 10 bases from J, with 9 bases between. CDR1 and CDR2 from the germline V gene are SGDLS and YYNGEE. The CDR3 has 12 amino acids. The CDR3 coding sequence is TGTGCCAGCAGCGTAATTCGGGGAGAGCAGTTCTTC. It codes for CASSVIRGEQFF.

The CDR3 sequence is CASSSIQGAYTSYNEQFF. The CDR3 nucleotides read TGTGCCAGCAGTTCCATCCAGGGGGCCTACACATCCTACAATGAGCAGTTCTTC. The chain combines TRBV28 with TRBJ2-1; TRBD1 matches 8 bases. V trimming: 4 bases; J trimming: 1 base; junction bases outside the gene matches: 12. This CDR3 spans 18 amino acids. Germline V gene lookup returns CDR1 MDHEN and CDR2 SYDVKM.

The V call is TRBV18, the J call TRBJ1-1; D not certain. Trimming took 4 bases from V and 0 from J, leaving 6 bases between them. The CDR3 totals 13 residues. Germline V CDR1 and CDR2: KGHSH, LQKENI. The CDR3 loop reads CASSLTVNTEAFF. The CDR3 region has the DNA TGTGCCAGCTCACTGACTGTGAACACTGAAGCTTTCTTT.

The CDR3 region has the DNA TGCGCCAGCAGTCGGGGAGGGGGCTCAACTAATGAAAAACTGTTTTTT. Translation gives CASSRGGGSTNEKLFF. The rearrangement joins TRBV10-1 to TRBJ1-4; 7 bases agree with TRBD1. Germline CDR1 is WNHNN and CDR2 is SYGVQD (reference sequence). J gave up 0 bases and V 5 bases, and 6 bases lay outside the gene matches. The CDR3 contains 16 residues.